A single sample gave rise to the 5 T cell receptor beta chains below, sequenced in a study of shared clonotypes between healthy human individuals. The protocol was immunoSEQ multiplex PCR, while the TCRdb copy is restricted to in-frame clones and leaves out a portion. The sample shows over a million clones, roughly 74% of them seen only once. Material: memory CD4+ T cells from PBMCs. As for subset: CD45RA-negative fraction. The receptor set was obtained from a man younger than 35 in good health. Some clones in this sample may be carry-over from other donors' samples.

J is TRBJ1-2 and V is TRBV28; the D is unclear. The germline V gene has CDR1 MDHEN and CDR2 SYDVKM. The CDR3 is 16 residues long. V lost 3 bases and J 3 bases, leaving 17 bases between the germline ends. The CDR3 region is CASSLVGSTLDYGYTF. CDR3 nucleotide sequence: TGTGCCAGCAGTTTGGTAGGCTCGACCCTCGACTATGGCTACACCTTC.

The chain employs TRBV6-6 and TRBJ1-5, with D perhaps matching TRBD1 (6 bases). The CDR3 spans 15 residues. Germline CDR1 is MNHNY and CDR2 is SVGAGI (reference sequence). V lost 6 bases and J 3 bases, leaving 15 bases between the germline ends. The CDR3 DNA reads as TGTGCCAGCAGGTCGGGGGGCTCGGTCAATCAGCCCCAGCATTTT. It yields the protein CASRSGGSVNQPQHF.

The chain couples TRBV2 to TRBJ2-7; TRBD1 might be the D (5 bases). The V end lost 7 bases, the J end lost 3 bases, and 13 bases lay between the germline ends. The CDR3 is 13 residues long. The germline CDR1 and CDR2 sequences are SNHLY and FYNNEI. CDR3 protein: CASKPQEFYEQYF. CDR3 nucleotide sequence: TGTGCCAGCAAGCCACAGGAATTCTACGAGCAGTACTTC.

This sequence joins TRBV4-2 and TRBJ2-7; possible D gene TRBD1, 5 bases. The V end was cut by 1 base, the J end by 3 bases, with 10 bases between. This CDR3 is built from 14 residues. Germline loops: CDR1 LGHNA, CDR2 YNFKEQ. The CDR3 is CASSQVGRDYEQYF. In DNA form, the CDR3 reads TGTGCCAGCAGCCAAGTCGGCAGGGACTACGAGCAGTACTTC.

CDR3 protein: CASRIWDSANYGYTF. The DNA of the CDR3 is TGTGCCAGCCGGATATGGGACTCCGCCAACTATGGCTACACCTTC. The chain has TRBV28 and TRBJ1-2, with D maybe TRBD1 (5 bases). Germline CDR1 is MDHEN and CDR2 is SYDVKM. The ends were cut back, 8 bases at V and 2 bases at J, with 18 bases in the middle. The CDR3 has 15 amino acids.